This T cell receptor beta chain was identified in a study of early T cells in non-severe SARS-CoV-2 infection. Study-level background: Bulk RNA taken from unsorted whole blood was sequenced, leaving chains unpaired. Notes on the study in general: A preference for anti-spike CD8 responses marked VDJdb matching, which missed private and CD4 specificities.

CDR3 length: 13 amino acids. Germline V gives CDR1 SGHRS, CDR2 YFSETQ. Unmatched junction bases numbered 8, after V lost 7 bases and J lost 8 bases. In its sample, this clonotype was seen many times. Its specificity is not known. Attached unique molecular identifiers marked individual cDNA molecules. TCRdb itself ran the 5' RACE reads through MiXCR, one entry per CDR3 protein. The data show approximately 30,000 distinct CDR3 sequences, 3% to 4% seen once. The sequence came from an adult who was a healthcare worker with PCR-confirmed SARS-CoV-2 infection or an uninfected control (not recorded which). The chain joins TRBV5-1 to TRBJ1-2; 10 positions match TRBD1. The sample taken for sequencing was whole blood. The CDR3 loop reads CASRTGGDSGYTF. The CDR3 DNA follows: TGCGCCAGCCGGACAGGGGGAGATTCGGGCTACACCTTC.